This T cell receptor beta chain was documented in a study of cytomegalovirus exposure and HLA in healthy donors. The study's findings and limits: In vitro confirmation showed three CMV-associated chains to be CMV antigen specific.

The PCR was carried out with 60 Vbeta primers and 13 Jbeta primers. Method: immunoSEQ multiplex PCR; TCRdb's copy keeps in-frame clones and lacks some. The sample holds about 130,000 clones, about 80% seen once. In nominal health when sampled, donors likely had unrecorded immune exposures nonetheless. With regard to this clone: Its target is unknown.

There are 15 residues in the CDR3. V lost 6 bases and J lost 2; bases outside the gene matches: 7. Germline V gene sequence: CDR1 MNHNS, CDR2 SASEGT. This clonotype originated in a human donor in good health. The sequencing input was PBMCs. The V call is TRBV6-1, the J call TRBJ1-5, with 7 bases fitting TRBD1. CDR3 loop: CASSTGTVGNQPQHF. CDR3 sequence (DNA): TGTGCCAGCAGCACCGGGACAGTCGGCAATCAGCCCCAGCATTTT.